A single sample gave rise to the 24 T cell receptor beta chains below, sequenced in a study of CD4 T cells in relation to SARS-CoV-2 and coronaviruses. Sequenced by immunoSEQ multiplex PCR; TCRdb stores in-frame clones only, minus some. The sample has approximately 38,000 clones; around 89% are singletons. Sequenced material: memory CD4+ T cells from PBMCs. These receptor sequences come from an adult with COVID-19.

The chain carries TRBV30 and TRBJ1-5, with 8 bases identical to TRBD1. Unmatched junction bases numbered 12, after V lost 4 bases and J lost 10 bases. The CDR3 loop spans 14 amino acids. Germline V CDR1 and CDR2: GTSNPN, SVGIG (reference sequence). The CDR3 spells CAWNSGQVAQPQHF. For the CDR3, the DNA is TGTGCCTGGAATTCGGGACAGGTCGCCCAACCCCAGCATTTT.

CDR3 bases: TGTGCCAGCAGCAGAACAGGGAACTTAAGAGGCTACACCTTC. It specifies CASSRTGNLRGYTF. The gene calls are TRBV7-2 and TRBJ1-2; perhaps TRBD1 as D (6 bases). The germline V gene encodes CDR1 SGHTA and CDR2 FQGNSA. V lost 5 bases and J 8 bases, leaving 18 bases between the germline ends. The CDR3 runs to 14 residues. The full variable domain, completed using reference TRBV7-2 and TRBJ1-2, is GAGVSQSPSNKVTEKGKDVELRCDPISGHTALYWYRQSLGQGLEFLIYFQGNSAPDKSGLPSDRFSAERTGGSVSTLTIQRTQQEDSAVYLCASSRTGNLRGYTFGSGTRLTVV.

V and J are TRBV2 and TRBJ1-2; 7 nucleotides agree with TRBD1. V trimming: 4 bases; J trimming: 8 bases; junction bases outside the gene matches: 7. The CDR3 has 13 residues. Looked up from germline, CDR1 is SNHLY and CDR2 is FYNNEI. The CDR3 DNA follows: TGTGCCAGCAGTGCAGAGACAGGGAGCGGCTACACCTTC. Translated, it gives CASSAETGSGYTF.

CDR3 sequence: CASSFGSRNTEAFF. The CDR3 coding sequence is TGTGCCAGCAGTTTTGGCTCGAGGAACACTGAAGCTTTCTTT. The gene calls are TRBV27 and TRBJ1-1; D ambiguous. In germline, CDR1 is MNHEY, CDR2 SMNVEV (reference sequence). This CDR3 is 14 amino acids long. The V and J ends lost 3 bases and 1 base respectively, with 9 bases between them.

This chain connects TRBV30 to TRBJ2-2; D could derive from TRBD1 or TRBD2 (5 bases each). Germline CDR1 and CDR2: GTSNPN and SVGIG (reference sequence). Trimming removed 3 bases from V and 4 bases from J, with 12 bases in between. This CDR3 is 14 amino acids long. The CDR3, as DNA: TGTGCCTGGAGCGAGGGGAAGGCCACCGGGGAGCTGTTTTTT. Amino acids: CAWSEGKATGELFF.

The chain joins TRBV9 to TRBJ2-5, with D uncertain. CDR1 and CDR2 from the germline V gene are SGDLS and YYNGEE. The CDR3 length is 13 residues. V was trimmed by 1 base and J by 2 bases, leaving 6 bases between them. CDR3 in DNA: TGTGCCAGCAGCGTATCACTGCAAGAGACCCAGTACTTC. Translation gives CASSVSLQETQYF.

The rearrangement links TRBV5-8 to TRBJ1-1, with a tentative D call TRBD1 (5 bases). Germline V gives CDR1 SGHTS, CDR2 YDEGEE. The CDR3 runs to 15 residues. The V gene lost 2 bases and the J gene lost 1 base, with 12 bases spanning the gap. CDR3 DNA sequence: TGTGCCAGCAGCTTCATTGGCGGGACGAACACTGAAGCTTTCTTT. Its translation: CASSFIGGTNTEAFF.

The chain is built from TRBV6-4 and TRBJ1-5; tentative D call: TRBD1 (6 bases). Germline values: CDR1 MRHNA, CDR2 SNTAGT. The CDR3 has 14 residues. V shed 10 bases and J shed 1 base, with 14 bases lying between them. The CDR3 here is CATSQGISNQPQHF. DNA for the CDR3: TGTGCCACCTCACAGGGAATCAGCAATCAGCCCCAGCATTTT.

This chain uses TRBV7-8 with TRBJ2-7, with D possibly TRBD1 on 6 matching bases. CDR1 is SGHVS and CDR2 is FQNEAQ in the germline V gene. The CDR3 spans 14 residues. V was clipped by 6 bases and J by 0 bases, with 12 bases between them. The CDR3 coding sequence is TGTGCCAGCAGGCCTACAGGGAGCTCCTACGAGCAGTACTTC. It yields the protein CASRPTGSSYEQYF.

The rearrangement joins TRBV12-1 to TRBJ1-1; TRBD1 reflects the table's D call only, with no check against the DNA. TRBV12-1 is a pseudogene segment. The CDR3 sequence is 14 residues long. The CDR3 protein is CASSTNRPNTEAFF. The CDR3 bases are TGTGCCAGCTCCACTAACAGGCCGAACACTGAAGCTTTCTTT.

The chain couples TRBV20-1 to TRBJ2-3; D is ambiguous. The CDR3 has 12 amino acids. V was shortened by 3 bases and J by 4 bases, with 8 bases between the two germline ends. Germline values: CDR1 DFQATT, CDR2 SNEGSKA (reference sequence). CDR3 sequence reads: CSASSSSDTQYF. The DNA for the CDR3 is TGCAGTGCTAGTTCTAGTTCAGATACGCAGTATTTT.

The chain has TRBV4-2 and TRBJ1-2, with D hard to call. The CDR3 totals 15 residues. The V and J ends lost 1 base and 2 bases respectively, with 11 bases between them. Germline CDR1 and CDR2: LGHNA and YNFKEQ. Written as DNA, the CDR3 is TGTGCCAGCAGCCAAGTCGTCGGCTTCAACTATGGCTACACCTTC. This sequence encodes CASSQVVGFNYGYTF.

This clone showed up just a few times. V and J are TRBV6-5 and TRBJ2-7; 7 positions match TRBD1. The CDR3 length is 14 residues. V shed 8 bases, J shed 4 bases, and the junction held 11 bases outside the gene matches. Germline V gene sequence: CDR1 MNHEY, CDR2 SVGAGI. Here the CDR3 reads CASLRRDRSYEQYF. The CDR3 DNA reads TGTGCCAGCCTCAGAAGGGACAGATCTTACGAGCAGTACTTC.

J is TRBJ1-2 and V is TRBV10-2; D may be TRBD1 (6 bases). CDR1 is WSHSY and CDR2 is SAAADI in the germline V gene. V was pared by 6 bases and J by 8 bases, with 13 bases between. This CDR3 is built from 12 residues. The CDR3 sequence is CASREGDGGYTF. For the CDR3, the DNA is TGCGCCAGCAGGGAGGGGGATGGCGGCTACACCTTC.

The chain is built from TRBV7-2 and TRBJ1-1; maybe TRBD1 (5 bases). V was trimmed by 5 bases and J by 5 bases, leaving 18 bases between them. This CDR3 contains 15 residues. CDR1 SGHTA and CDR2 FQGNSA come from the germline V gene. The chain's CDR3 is CASSPDGGTGTEAFF. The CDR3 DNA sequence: TGTGCCAGCAGCCCCGACGGGGGAACGGGGACTGAAGCTTTCTTT.

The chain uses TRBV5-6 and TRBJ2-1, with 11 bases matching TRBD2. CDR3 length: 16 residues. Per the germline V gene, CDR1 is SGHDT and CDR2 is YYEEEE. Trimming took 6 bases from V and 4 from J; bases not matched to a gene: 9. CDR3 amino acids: CASTPSGGSYYNEQFF. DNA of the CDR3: TGTGCCAGCACCCCTAGCGGGGGGTCGTATTACAATGAGCAGTTCTTC. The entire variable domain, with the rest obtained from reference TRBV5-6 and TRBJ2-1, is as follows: DAGVTQSPTHLIKTRGQQVTLRCSPKSGHDTVSWYQQALGQGPQFIFQYYEEEERQRGNFPDRFSGHQFPNYSSELNVNALLLGDSALYLCASTPSGGSYYNEQFFGPGTRLTVL.

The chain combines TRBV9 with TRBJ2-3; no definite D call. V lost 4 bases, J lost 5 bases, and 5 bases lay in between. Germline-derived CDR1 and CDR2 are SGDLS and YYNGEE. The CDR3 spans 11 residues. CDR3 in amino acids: CASSIRDTQYF. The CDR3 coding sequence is TGTGCCAGCAGCATCAGAGATACGCAGTATTTT. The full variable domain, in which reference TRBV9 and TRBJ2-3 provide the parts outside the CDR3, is DSGVTQTPKHLITATGQRVTLRCSPRSGDLSVYWYQQSLDQGLQFLIQYYNGEERAKGNILERFSAQQFPDLHSELNLSSLELGDSALYFCASSIRDTQYFGPGTRLTVL.

This CDR3 reads CASSQVLAGGYNEQFF. CDR3 DNA: TGTGCCAGCAGCCAAGTTCTGGCGGGGGGGTACAATGAGCAGTTCTTC. This chain connects TRBV14 to TRBJ2-1; 9 bases are a match to TRBD2. The CDR3 totals 16 residues. Per germline, CDR1 SGHDN and CDR2 FVKESK. V dropped 1 base and J dropped 4; count of bases not matched to a gene: 5.

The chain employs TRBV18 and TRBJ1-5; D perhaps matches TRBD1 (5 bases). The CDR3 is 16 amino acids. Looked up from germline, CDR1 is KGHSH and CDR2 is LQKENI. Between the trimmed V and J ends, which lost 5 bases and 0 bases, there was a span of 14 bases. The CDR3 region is CASSIDSPYSNQPQHF. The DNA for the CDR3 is TGTGCCAGCTCAATAGACAGCCCTTATAGCAATCAGCCCCAGCATTTT.

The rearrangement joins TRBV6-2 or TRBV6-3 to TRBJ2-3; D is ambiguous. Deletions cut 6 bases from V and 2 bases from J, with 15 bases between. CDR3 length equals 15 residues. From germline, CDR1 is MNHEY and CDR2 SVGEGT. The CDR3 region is CASSPVLGNTDTQYF. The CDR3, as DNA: TGTGCCAGCAGCCCAGTGCTTGGGAACACAGATACGCAGTATTTT.

CDR3 sequence (DNA): TGTGCCAGCAGCCCGGACAGGCCTCTTAATTCACCCCTCCACTTT. Its translation: CASSPDRPLNSPLHF. The V gene is TRBV5-4, the J gene TRBJ1-6; 7 positions match TRBD1. J lost 6 bases, V lost 4 bases, and 7 bases had no gene match. The germline CDR1 and CDR2 sequences are SGHNT and YYREEE (reference sequence). The length of the CDR3 is 15 residues.

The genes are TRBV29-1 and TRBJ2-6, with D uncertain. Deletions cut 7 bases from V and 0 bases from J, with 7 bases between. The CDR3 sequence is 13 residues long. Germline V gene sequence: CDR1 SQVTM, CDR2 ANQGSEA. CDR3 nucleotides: TGCAGCGCTACACTCTCTGGGGCCAACGTCCTGACTTTC. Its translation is CSATLSGANVLTF.

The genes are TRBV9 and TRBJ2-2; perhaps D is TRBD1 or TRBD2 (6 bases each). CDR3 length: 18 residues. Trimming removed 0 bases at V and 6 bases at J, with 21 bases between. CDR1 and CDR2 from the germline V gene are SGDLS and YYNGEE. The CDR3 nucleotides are TGTGCCAGCAGCGTAGTGTCAACAGGGACTTTTTACGCCGGGGAGCTGTTTTTT. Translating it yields CASSVVSTGTFYAGELFF.

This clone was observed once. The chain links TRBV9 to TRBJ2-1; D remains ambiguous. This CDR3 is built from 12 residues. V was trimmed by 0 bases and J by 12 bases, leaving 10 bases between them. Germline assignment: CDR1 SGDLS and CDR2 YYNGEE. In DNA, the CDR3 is TGTGCCAGCAGCGTAGACGGACGGACGCAGTTCTTC. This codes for CASSVDGRTQFF.